One sample yielded the 26 T cell receptor beta chains listed below, sequenced in a study of T cells after yellow fever vaccination. TCRdb reprocessed the 5' RACE reads with MiXCR, giving one entry per CDR3 protein. Here the sample spans about 260,000 distinct CDR3 sequences, about 5% being singletons. The sequencing used CD4+ T cells sorted from PBMCs, collected on the day of the yellow fever booster vaccination. The source is a man aged 18 to 30 who received the YFV17D yellow fever vaccine.

The V gene is TRBV3-1, the J gene TRBJ2-1; 8 bases are a match to TRBD2. CDR1 is LGHDT, CDR2 YNNKEL, per germline (reference sequence). J was trimmed by 0 bases and V by 4 bases; bases with no gene match: 11. The CDR3 contains 18 residues. CDR3 sequence reads: CASSPVGPAGASYNEQFF. In DNA form, the CDR3 reads TGTGCCAGCAGCCCCGTGGGGCCAGCGGGGGCCTCCTACAATGAGCAGTTCTTC.

The chain links TRBV19 to TRBJ1-2; D is perhaps TRBD1 (6 bases). V lost 7 bases to trimming and J lost 0 bases, with 15 bases between them. The CDR3 consists of 15 residues. Germline assignment: CDR1 LNHDA and CDR2 SQIVND (reference sequence). The CDR3: CASTLDRSSNYGYTF. CDR3 DNA sequence: TGTGCCAGTACCCTCGACAGGAGTTCTAACTATGGCTACACCTTC.

The rearrangement links TRBV20-1 to TRBJ1-5, with D uncertain. This CDR3 is 14 amino acids long. Trimming shortened V by 0 bases and J by 7 bases, and 13 bases separated the two germline ends. Germline V gene data show CDR1 as DFQATT and CDR2 as SNEGSKA (reference sequence). The CDR3 protein is CSARESTGGQPQHF. For the CDR3, the DNA is TGCAGTGCTAGAGAATCAACGGGTGGCCAGCCCCAGCATTTT.

This clonotype was seen at least ten times. The chain joins TRBV2 to TRBJ2-5; D is possibly TRBD2 (5 bases). This CDR3 has 12 residues. The germline V gene has CDR1 SNHLY and CDR2 FYNNEI. V gave up 6 bases and J gave up 5 bases, with 10 bases separating them. CDR3 protein: CASRASGETQYF. The CDR3, as DNA: TGTGCCAGCAGGGCGTCGGGGGAGACCCAGTACTTC.

This clonotype came up many times. The J gene is TRBJ1-2, the V gene TRBV18; tentatively, D is TRBD1 (5 bases). From germline, CDR1 is KGHSH and CDR2 LQKENI. The CDR3 covers 15 residues. The V and J ends lost 2 bases and 8 bases respectively, with 18 bases between them. The CDR3 protein is CASSPAGFLLKGYTF. The CDR3, as DNA: TGTGCCAGCTCACCAGCAGGGTTCCTGTTAAAGGGCTACACCTTC. The full variable domain, completed using reference TRBV18 and TRBJ1-2, is NAGVMQNPRHLVRRRGQEARLRCSPMKGHSHVYWYRQLPEEGLKFMVYLQKENIIDESGMPKERFSAEFPKEGPSILRIQQVVRGDSAAYFCASSPAGFLLKGYTFGSGTRLTVV.

This clonotype was seen ten or more times. The chain links TRBV7-3 to TRBJ1-1; D is undetermined. This CDR3 is built from 14 residues. Trimming shortened V by 5 bases and J by 0 bases, and 10 bases separated the two germline ends. CDR1 is SGHTA, CDR2 FQGTGA, per germline. The CDR3: CASSRDGLNTEAFF. The CDR3 DNA reads TGTGCCAGCAGCCGTGACGGCCTGAACACTGAAGCTTTCTTT.

In this sample, this clonotype turned up many times. The gene calls are TRBV15 and TRBJ1-5; D call uncertain. CDR1 and CDR2 from the germline V gene are LNHNV and YYDKDF (reference sequence). V was trimmed by 1 base and J by 2 bases, leaving 9 bases between them. There are 15 residues in the CDR3. CDR3 amino acids: CATSRVSGGNQPQHF. The CDR3 nucleotides read TGTGCCACCAGCAGAGTCAGTGGAGGCAATCAGCCCCAGCATTTT.

This chain uses TRBV6-2 or TRBV6-3 with TRBJ2-7; 7 bases are a match to TRBD1. The germline V gene has CDR1 MNHEY and CDR2 SVGEGT. V gave up 6 bases and J gave up 3 bases; unmatched junction bases: 5. This CDR3 region has 13 residues. This CDR3 is CASRHRQGYEQYV. CDR3 nucleotide sequence: TGTGCCAGCAGACACCGACAGGGCTACGAGCAGTACGTC.

This clonotype has a handful of counts. The V call is TRBV29-1, the J call TRBJ2-1; TRBD1 matches at 10 bases. Germline-derived CDR1 and CDR2 are SQVTM and ANQGSEA. The CDR3 has 15 amino acids. With 3 bases clipped from V and 8 bases from J, the junction kept 10 bases outside the gene matches. CDR3 coding DNA: TGCAGCGTTGACGGCCCATTGACAGGGGGCTATGAGCAGTTCTTC. This encodes CSVDGPLTGGYEQFF.

The rearrangement joins TRBV12-3 or TRBV12-4 to TRBJ1-4; TRBD1 matches 8 bases. With 6 bases clipped from V and 7 bases from J, the junction kept 10 bases outside the gene matches. CDR3 size: 15 residues. CDR3 protein: CASRTSGGVREKLFF. Written as DNA, the CDR3 is TGTGCCAGCAGAACCTCAGGGGGCGTACGTGAAAAACTGTTTTTT.

This clonotype was counted a few times. V gene TRBV7-9 combines with J gene TRBJ2-5; no reliable D call. The V and J ends lost 0 bases and 9 bases respectively, with 11 bases between them. This CDR3 has 13 residues. Germline values: CDR1 SEHNR, CDR2 FQNEAQ (reference sequence). CDR3 nucleotides: TGTGCCAGCAGCTTAGCGCGCCTTCAACCCCAGTACTTC. Encoded protein: CASSLARLQPQYF.

Ten or more counts support this clonotype. V gene TRBV9 combines with J gene TRBJ1-5; D is perhaps TRBD1 (5 bases). There are 15 residues in the CDR3. CDR1 is SGDLS, CDR2 YYNGEE, per germline. V lost 0 bases to trimming and J lost 6 bases, with 13 bases between them. CDR3 in amino acids: CASSVDWGTGQPQHF. The DNA for the CDR3 is TGTGCCAGCAGCGTAGATTGGGGGACGGGTCAGCCCCAGCATTTT.

This clonotype was counted between two and nine times. The genes are TRBV5-1 and TRBJ1-2; D unresolved. V lost 4 bases and J lost 6, with 10 bases in between. The CDR3 contains 12 residues. In germline, CDR1 is SGHRS, CDR2 YFSETQ. DNA for the CDR3: TGCGCCAGCAGCACCCACTCTAATGGCTACACCTTC. Amino acids: CASSTHSNGYTF.

This rearrangement joins TRBV20-1 to TRBJ2-3; D not certain. The CDR3 has 13 amino acids. The germline gives CDR1 DFQATT, CDR2 SNEGSKA (reference sequence). The V gene lost 5 bases and the J gene lost 0 bases, with 9 bases spanning the gap. CDR3 residues: CSAGRTSTDTQYF. The CDR3 nucleotides are TGCAGTGCTGGAAGAACTAGCACAGATACGCAGTATTTT.

This chain links TRBV7-8 with TRBJ1-4; 7 bases align to TRBD1. The CDR3 contains 16 residues. The V and J ends lost 3 bases and 3 bases, in that order; junction bases with no gene match: 7. Germline lookup yields CDR1 SGHVS and CDR2 FQNEAQ. CDR3 DNA: TGTGCCAGCAGCTTGAGACGGACAGGTTCTAATGAAAAACTGTTTTTT. Protein product: CASSLRRTGSNEKLFF.

This clonotype occurred a few times. The V and J genes are TRBV13 and TRBJ1-2, with TRBD1 identical over 7 bases. The J segment lost 7 bases and the V segment lost 2 bases, leaving 10 bases of the junction unmatched. The CDR3 runs to 15 residues. CDR1 and CDR2 (germline): PRHDT, FYEKMQ (reference sequence). CDR3 coding DNA: TGTGCCAGCAGCTTATCGGCAGGGGGGCAAGTTGGCTACACCTTC. This gives the protein CASSLSAGGQVGYTF.

The table lists this clonotype with many counts. This sequence joins TRBV7-8 and TRBJ2-5, with D possibly TRBD1 on 5 matching bases. The ends were cut back, 1 base at V and 1 base at J, with 13 bases in the middle. CDR1 and CDR2 (germline): SGHVS, FQNEAQ. The CDR3 is 16 residues long. As DNA, the CDR3 is TGTGCCAGCAGCTTAGGCGCAGGGTTCGTCCAAGAGACCCAGTACTTC. This sequence encodes CASSLGAGFVQETQYF.

There are a few counts of this clonotype. The V and J genes are TRBV10-3 and TRBJ1-2, with 8 bases that match TRBD1. CDR1 ENHRY and CDR2 SYGVKD come from the germline V gene. The CDR3 is 16 amino acids. Trimming removed 4 bases from V and 2 bases from J; junction bases left unmatched: 9. The CDR3 loop is CAISGTSGTGNYGYTF. The CDR3 DNA follows: TGTGCCATCAGTGGAACTTCCGGGACAGGAAACTATGGCTACACCTTC.

This clonotype has more than one count but fewer than ten. The chain carries TRBV28 and TRBJ1-4, with no clear D. This CDR3 has 14 amino acids. The V and J ends lost 10 bases and 7 bases respectively, with 19 bases between them. Germline CDR1 MDHEN, CDR2 SYDVKM. DNA of the CDR3: TGTGCCACCCTACCCGCAGGCGCCCTTGAAAAACTGTTTTTT. This sequence encodes CATLPAGALEKLFF. Full variable domain (rest looked up from reference TRBV28 and TRBJ1-4): DVKVTQSSRYLVKRTGEKVFLECVQDMDHENMFWYRQDPGLGLRLIYFSYDVKMKEKGDIPEGYSVSREKKERFSLILESASTNQTSMYLCATLPAGALEKLFFGSGTQLSVL.

The chain carries TRBV6-6 and TRBJ2-1; no reliable D call. The V gene's germline CDR1 is MNHNY and CDR2 SVGAGI (reference sequence). Trimming shortened V by 2 bases and J by 5 bases, and 10 bases separated the two germline ends. The CDR3 sequence is 14 residues long. CDR3 nucleotide sequence: TGTGCCAGCAGTTACCGGCAGTCTGACAATGAGCAGTTCTTC. Amino acid sequence: CASSYRQSDNEQFF.

The V gene is TRBV7-9, the J gene TRBJ1-2; no firm D call. Germline CDR1 reads SEHNR; CDR2 reads FQNEAQ (reference sequence). Trimming stripped 5 bases from V and 4 bases from J, with 17 bases between. This CDR3 comprises 15 residues. The DNA for the CDR3 is TGTGCCAGCAGCCCTGGGAGAGTCCTCGGCTATGGCTACACCTTC. Its translation: CASSPGRVLGYGYTF.

This clonotype has a count of ten or more. The chain couples TRBV7-2 to TRBJ1-2, with D tentatively TRBD1 (5 bases). This CDR3 has 13 residues. Germline V CDR1 and CDR2: SGHTA, FQGNSA. Between the trimmed V and J ends, which lost 1 base and 8 bases, there was a span of 11 bases. The CDR3 nucleotides read TGTGCCAGCAGCTTAGGGCAGGGCGGAGGCTACACCTTC. It is translated as CASSLGQGGGYTF.

Only a few counts were recorded for this clonotype. The V call is TRBV9, the J call TRBJ2-5, with D maybe TRBD2 (7 bases). This CDR3 contains 16 residues. In germline, CDR1 is SGDLS, CDR2 YYNGEE. Trimming removed 0 bases from V and 1 base from J, with 13 bases in between. CDR3 amino acids: CASSVGRGLLQETQYF. For the CDR3, the DNA is TGTGCCAGCAGCGTAGGGCGGGGGCTCCTCCAAGAGACCCAGTACTTC.

V usage is TRBV7-2 and J usage is TRBJ1-5, with unresolved D. Germline CDR1 is SGHTA and CDR2 is FQGNSA. The CDR3 covers 14 residues. V was trimmed by 2 bases and J by 3 bases, leaving 8 bases between them. CDR3 sequence (DNA): TGTGCCAGCAGCTTATCCGGGATCAATCAGCCCCAGCATTTT. Its protein is CASSLSGINQPQHF.

V is TRBV4-3 and J is TRBJ2-2; 8 bases fit TRBD2. CDR3 length: 18 residues. J lost 4 bases, V lost 4 bases, and 14 bases had no gene match. Germline-derived CDR1 and CDR2 are LGHNA and YSLEER. CDR3 amino acids: CASSPVPGGGASTGELFF. The CDR3, as DNA: TGCGCCAGCAGCCCGGTCCCCGGGGGGGGGGCGAGCACCGGGGAGCTGTTTTTT.

This clonotype was seen a handful of times. CDR3 bases: TGCGCCAGCAGCTTACCAGGGGTGTTCACTGAAGCTTTCTTT. As protein: CASSLPGVFTEAFF. The J gene is TRBJ1-1, the V gene TRBV5-1, with TRBD1 as a possible D gene (6 bases). V lost 2 bases to trimming and J lost 4 bases, with 12 bases between them. The germline V gene has CDR1 SGHRS and CDR2 YFSETQ. The CDR3 has 14 amino acids. The whole variable domain, remainder taken from reference TRBV5-1 and TRBJ1-1, is KAGVTQTPRYLIKTRGQQVTLSCSPISGHRSVSWYQQTPGQGLQFLFEYFSETQRNKGNFPGRFSGRQFSNSRSEMNVSTLELGDSALYLCASSLPGVFTEAFFGQGTRLTVV.